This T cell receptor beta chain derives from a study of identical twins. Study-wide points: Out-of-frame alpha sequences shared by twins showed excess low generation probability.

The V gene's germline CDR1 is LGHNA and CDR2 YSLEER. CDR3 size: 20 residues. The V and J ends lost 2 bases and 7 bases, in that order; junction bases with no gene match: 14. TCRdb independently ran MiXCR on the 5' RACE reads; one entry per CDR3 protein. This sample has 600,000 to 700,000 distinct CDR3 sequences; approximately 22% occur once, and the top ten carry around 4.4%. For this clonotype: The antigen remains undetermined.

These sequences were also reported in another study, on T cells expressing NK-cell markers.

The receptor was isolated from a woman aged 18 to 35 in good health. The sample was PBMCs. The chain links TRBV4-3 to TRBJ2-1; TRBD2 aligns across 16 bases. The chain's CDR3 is CASSQPGTSGRVGFRNEQFF. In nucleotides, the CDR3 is TGCGCCAGCAGCCAACCCGGGACTAGCGGGAGGGTAGGTTTTCGAAATGAGCAGTTCTTC.